The present TCR beta chain was sequenced within a study of T cells in Graves' hyperthyroidism and ophthalmopathy. Study context: Any treatment followed the collection of peripheral blood at initial diagnosis.

Researchers took RNA transcripts and amplified the TCR beta CDR3 regions from them. The TCR CDR3 first-round RT-PCR relied on the HTBI primer set. TCRdb independently ran MiXCR on the multiplex PCR reads; one entry per CDR3 protein. The data show about 560,000 distinct CDR3 sequences, with 16% seen just once and around a sixth held by the top ten. Germline-derived CDR1 and CDR2 are MNHEY and SMNVEV (reference sequence). This CDR3 region has 15 residues. V dropped 4 bases and J dropped 0 bases, with 10 bases sitting between them. In its sample, this clonotype was seen a few times. The study defined stable Graves' hyperthyroidism as no ophthalmopathy progression within 18 months. Newly diagnosed hyperthyroidism patients aged 18 to 65 years had disease lasting under 2 months.

This TCR was sampled from a woman under 30 with Graves' hyperthyroidism. The chain recombines TRBV27 with TRBJ2-1; D is ambiguous. The sequenced sample was blood. This CDR3 reads CASSWSPSSYNEQFF. In nucleotides, the CDR3 is TGTGCCAGCAGTTGGTCCCCTAGCTCCTACAATGAGCAGTTCTTC.